The clone carrying this T cell receptor beta chain was observed a few times. Its matching antigen is unknown. Following extraction, RNA underwent reverse transcription to cDNA, which served as the sequencing template. The assay was immunoSEQ multiplex PCR, and TCRdb's table has in-frame clones only and misses some. Of 60,000 to 85,000 clones listed, 29% are singletons. This sample's treatment: oral pan-JAK inhibitor, 5-10 mg twice daily. Isolation of CD4+ and CD8+ T cells from PBMCs was achieved by sorting. The data were taken from a study of CD8+ T cells in alopecia areata. The study's findings and limits: Tofacitinib delivered significant drops in scalp clonality and in expanded CD8+ clones among the top 100.

This CDR3 comprises 16 residues. Germline values: CDR1 MGHRA, CDR2 YSYEKL. J gave up 0 bases and V 4 bases, and 6 bases lay outside the gene matches. This receptor was obtained from a human donor with alopecia areata. This sequence joins TRBV4-1 and TRBJ2-4; 7 bases are a match to TRBD2. Here the sequenced sample was CD8+ T cells sorted from blood, taken at week 4, from a patient treated with tofacitinib. The CDR3 bases are TGCGCCAGCAGCCCCGAGCGGGGCCGAGCCAAAAACATTCAGTACTTC. It specifies CASSPERGRAKNIQYF.